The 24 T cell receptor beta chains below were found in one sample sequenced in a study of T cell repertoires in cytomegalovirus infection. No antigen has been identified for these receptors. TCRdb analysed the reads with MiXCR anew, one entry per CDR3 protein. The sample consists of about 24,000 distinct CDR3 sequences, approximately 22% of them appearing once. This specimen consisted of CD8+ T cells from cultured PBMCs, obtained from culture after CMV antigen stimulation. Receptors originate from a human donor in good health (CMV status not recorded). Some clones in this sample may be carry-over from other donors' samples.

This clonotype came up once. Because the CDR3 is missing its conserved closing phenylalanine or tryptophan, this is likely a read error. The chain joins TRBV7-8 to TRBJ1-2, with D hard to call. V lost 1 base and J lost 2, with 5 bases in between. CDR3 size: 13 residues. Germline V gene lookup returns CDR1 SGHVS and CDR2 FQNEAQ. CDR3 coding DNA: TGTGCCAGCAGCTTAGGTCAGAACTATGGCTACACCTCC. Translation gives CASSLGQNYGYTS.

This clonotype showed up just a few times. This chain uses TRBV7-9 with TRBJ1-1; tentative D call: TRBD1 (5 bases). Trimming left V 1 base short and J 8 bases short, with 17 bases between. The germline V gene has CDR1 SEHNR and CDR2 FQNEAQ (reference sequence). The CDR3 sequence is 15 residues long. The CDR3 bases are TGTGCCAGCAGCTTAGTAGCAGGGTCATTCTCCGAAGCTTTCTTT. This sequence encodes CASSLVAGSFSEAFF.

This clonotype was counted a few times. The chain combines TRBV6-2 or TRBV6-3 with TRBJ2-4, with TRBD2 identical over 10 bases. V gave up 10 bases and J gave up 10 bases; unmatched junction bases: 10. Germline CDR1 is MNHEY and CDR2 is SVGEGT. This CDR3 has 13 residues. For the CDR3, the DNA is TGTGCCACCCTAAAAGCGGGGGGGCGGATTCAGTACTTC. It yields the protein CATLKAGGRIQYF.

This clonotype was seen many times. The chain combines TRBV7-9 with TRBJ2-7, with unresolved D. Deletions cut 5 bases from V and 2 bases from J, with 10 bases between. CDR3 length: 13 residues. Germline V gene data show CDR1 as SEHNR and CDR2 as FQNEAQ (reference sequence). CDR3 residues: CASSPGQTYEQYF. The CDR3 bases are TGTGCCAGCAGCCCCGGGCAGACCTACGAGCAGTACTTC. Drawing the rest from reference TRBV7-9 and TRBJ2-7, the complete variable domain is DTGVSQNPRHKITKRGQNVTFRCDPISEHNRLYWYRQTLGQGPEFLTYFQNEAQLEKSRLLSDRFSAERPKGSFSTLEIQRTEQGDSAMYLCASSPGQTYEQYFGPGTRLTVT.

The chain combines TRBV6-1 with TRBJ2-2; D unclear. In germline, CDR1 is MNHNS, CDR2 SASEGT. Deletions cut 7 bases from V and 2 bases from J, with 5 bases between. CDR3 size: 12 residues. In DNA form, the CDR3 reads TGTGCCAGCATGCGAAACACCGGGGAGCTGTTTTTT. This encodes CASMRNTGELFF.

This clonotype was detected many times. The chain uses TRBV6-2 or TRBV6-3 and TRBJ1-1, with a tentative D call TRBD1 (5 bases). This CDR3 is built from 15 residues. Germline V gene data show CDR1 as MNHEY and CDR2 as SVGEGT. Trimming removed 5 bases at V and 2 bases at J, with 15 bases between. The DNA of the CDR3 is TGTGCCAGCAGTCCCTCATCCGGGACTAACACTGAAGCTTTCTTT. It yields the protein CASSPSSGTNTEAFF.

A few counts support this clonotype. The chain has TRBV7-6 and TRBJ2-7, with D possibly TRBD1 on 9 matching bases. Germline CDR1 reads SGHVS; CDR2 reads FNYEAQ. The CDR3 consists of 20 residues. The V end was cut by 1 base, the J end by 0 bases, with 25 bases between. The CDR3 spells CASSLVRGQGKGTSSYEQYF. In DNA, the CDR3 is TGTGCCAGCAGCTTAGTTAGGGGACAGGGAAAGGGGACTAGCTCCTACGAGCAGTACTTC. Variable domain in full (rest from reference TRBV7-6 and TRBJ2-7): GAGVSQSPRYKVTKRGQDVALRCDPISGHVSLYWYRQALGQGPEFLTYFNYEAQQDKSGLPNDRFSAERPEGSISTLTIQRTEQRDSAMYRCASSLVRGQGKGTSSYEQYFGPGTRLTVT.

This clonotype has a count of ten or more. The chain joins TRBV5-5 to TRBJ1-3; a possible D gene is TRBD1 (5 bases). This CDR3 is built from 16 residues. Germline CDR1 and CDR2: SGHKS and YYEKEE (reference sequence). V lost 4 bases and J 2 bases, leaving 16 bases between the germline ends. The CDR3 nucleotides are TGTGCCAGCAGCCCTACCCGGGCAGGGACTGGAAACACCATATATTTT. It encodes CASSPTRAGTGNTIYF.

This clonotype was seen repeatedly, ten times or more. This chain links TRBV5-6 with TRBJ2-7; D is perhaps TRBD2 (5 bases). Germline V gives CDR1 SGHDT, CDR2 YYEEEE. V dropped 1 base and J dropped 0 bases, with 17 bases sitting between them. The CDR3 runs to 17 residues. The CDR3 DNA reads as TGTGCCAGCAGCTTGCTCATCTCCGGGATGAGCTCCTACGAGCAGTACTTC. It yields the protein CASSLLISGMSSYEQYF.

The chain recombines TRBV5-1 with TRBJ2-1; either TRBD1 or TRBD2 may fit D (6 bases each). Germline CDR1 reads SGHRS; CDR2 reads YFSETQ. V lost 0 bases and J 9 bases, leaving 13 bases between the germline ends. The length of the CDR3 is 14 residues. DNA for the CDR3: TGCGCCAGCAGCTTGGCTGGGGGGCTAACTGAGCAGTTCTTC. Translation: CASSLAGGLTEQFF.

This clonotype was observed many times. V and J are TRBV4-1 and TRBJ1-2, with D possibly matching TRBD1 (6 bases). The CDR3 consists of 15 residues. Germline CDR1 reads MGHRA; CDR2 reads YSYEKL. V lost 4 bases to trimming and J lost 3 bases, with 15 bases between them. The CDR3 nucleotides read TGCGCCAGCAGCCCCGCTGCGGGGGGCGACTATGGCTACACCTTC. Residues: CASSPAAGGDYGYTF.

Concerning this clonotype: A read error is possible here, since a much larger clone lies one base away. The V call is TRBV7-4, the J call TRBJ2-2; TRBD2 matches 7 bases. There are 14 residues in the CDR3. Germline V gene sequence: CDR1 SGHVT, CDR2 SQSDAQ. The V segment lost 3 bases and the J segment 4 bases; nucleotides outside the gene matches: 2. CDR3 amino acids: CASSFGEGTGELFF. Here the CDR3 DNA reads TGTGCCAGCAGCTTCGGGGAGGGCACCGGGGAGCTGTTTTTT.

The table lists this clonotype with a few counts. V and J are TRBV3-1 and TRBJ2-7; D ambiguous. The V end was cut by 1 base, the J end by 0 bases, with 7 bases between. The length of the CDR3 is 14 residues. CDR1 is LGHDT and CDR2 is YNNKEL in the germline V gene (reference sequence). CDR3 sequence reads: CASSQGLISYEQYF. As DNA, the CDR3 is TGTGCCAGCAGCCAAGGACTCATCTCCTACGAGCAGTACTTC.

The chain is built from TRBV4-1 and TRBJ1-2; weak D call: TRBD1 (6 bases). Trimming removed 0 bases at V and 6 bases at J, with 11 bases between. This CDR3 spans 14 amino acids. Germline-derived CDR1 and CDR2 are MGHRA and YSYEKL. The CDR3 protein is CASSQEDRIDGYTF. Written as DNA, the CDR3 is TGCGCCAGCAGCCAAGAAGACAGGATAGATGGCTACACCTTC.

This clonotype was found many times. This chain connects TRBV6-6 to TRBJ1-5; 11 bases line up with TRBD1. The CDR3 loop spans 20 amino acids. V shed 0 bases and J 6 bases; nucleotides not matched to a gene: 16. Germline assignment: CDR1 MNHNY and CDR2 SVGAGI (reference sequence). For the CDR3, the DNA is TGTGCCAGCAGTTACTCGATTTCTGTTTGGACAGGGGGCCTGGGTCAGCCCCAGCATTTT. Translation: CASSYSISVWTGGLGQPQHF.

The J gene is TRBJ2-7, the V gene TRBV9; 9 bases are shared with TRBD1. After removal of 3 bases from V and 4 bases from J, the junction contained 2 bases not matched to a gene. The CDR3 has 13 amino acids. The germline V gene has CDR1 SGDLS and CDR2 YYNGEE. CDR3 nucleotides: TGTGCCAGCAGCGCGACAGGGGGATACGAGCAGTACTTC. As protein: CASSATGGYEQYF.

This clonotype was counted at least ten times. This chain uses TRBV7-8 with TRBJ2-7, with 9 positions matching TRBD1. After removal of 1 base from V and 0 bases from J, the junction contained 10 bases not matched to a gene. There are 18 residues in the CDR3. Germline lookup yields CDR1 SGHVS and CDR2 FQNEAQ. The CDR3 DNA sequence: TGTGCCAGCAGCTTAGGAGGGGACAGGGAATTTTTCTCCTACGAGCAGTACTTC. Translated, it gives CASSLGGDREFFSYEQYF.

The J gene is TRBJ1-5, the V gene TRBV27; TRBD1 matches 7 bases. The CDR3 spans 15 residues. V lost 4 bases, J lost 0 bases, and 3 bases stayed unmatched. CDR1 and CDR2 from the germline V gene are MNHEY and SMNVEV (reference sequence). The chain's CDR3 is CASSSQGVSNQPQHF. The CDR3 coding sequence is TGTGCCAGCAGTTCCCAGGGGGTTAGCAATCAGCCCCAGCATTTT.

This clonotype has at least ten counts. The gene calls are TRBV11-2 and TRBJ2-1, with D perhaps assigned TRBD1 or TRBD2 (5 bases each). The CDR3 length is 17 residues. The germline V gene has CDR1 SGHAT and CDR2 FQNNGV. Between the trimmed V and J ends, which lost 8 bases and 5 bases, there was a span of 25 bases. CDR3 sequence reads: CASAGETRGSWDNEQFF. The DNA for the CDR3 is TGTGCCAGCGCCGGGGAGACCCGGGGCTCGTGGGACAATGAGCAGTTCTTC.

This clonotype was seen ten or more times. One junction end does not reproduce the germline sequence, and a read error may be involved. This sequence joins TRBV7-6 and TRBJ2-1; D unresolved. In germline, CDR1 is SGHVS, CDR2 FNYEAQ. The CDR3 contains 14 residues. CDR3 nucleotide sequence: TGTGCCAGCAGCTTAACCAAAGTGTACAGTGAGCAGTTCTTC. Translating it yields CASSLTKVYSEQFF.

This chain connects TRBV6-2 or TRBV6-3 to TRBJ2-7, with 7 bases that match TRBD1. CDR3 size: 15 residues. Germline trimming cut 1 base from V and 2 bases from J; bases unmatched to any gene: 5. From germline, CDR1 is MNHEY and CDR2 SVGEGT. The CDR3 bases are TGTGCCAGCAGTTACTGGACAGGCGACACCTACGAGCAGTACTTC. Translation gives CASSYWTGDTYEQYF.

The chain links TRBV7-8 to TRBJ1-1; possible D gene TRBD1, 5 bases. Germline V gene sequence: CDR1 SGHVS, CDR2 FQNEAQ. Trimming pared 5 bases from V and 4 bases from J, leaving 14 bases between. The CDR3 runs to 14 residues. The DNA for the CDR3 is TGTGCCAGCAGCCCGGGACCGCCGAGCACTGAAGCTTTCTTT. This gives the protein CASSPGPPSTEAFF.

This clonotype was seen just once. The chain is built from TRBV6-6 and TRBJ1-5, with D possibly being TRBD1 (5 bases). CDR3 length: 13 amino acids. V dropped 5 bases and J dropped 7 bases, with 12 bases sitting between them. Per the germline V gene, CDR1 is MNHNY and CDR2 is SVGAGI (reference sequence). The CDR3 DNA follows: TGTGCCAGCAGTATTCAGGGTGAGCAGCCCCAGCATTTT. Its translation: CASSIQGEQPQHF.

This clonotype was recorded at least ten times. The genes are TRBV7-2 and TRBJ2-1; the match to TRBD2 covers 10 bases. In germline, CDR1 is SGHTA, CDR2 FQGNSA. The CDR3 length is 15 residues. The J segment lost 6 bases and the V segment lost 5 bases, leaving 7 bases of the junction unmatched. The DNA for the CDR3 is TGTGCCAGCAGCACCAGCGGGGGGGCTCTCAATGAGCAGTTCTTC. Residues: CASSTSGGALNEQFF.